These 22 T cell receptor beta chains share one sample of origin, sequenced in a study of early T cells in non-severe SARS-CoV-2 infection. TCRdb re-called the 5' RACE reads through MiXCR, storing one row per CDR3 protein. The sample contains tens of thousands of distinct CDR3 sequences, approximately 16% of which appear only once. The specimen comprised whole blood, sampled at baseline. The receptors were sampled from an adult who was a healthcare worker with PCR-confirmed SARS-CoV-2 infection or an uninfected control (not recorded which).

This clonotype was counted a few times. The rearrangement uses TRBV12-3 or TRBV12-4 and TRBJ1-2; D is uncertain. This CDR3 spans 14 amino acids. Trimming shortened V by 7 bases and J by 2 bases, and 14 bases separated the two germline ends. CDR3 region: CASTTWTGNYGYTF. CDR3 in DNA: TGTGCCAGCACTACCTGGACGGGCAACTATGGCTACACCTTC.

This clonotype was counted only a few times. The chain combines TRBV4-1 with TRBJ1-2; D uncertain. The germline CDR1 and CDR2 sequences are MGHRA and YSYEKL. The CDR3 has 14 residues. The V gene lost 1 base and the J gene lost 2 bases, with 8 bases spanning the gap. This chain's CDR3 is CASSQVRGNYGYTF. CDR3 nucleotide sequence: TGCGCCAGCAGCCAAGTTCGGGGAAACTATGGCTACACCTTC.

In its sample, this clonotype was seen a few times. The CDR3 loop reads CASRRTSGRENIQYF. Here the CDR3 DNA reads TGCGCCAGCAGAAGGACTAGCGGACGGGAAAACATTCAGTACTTC. This sequence joins TRBV5-1 and TRBJ2-4; 10 bases map to TRBD2. V dropped 5 bases and J dropped 5; count of bases not matched to a gene: 7. Germline CDR1 and CDR2: SGHRS and YFSETQ. This CDR3 region has 15 residues.

This chain uses TRBV7-9 with TRBJ2-7; the match to TRBD1 covers 9 bases. Germline CDR1 SEHNR, CDR2 FQNEAQ (reference sequence). The CDR3 consists of 15 residues. J was trimmed by 5 bases and V by 0 bases; bases with no gene match: 5. CDR3: CASSLAWGQGDEQYF. In DNA, the CDR3 is TGTGCCAGCAGCTTAGCGTGGGGACAGGGAGACGAGCAGTACTTC.

This clonotype was observed many times. The chain combines TRBV7-8 with TRBJ2-2; no reliable D call. This CDR3 contains 14 residues. V was cut by 5 bases and J by 10 bases, with 17 bases left in between. The V gene's germline CDR1 is SGHVS and CDR2 FQNEAQ. The CDR3: CASSGSIWSEELFF. DNA of the CDR3: TGTGCCAGCAGCGGAAGTATTTGGTCTGAGGAGCTGTTTTTT.

This chain uses TRBV5-1 with TRBJ2-7; 7 bases agree with TRBD2. The CDR3 length is 14 residues. Germline-derived CDR1 and CDR2 are SGHRS and YFSETQ. After removal of 5 bases from V and 3 bases from J, the junction contained 8 bases not matched to a gene. Here the CDR3 DNA reads TGCGCCAGCAGTAAAAGCGGGATGGGCTACGAGCAGTACTTC. This encodes CASSKSGMGYEQYF.

The rearrangement links TRBV6-2 or TRBV6-3 to TRBJ2-5; D uncertain. Germline-derived CDR1 and CDR2 are MNHEY and SVGEGT. The V gene lost 2 bases and the J gene lost 5 bases, with 18 bases spanning the gap. The CDR3 extends over 16 amino acids. This CDR3 reads CASSYLSTGRRETQYF. The CDR3 DNA sequence: TGTGCCAGCAGTTACCTCTCCACCGGGCGCCGGGAGACCCAGTACTTC.

J is TRBJ2-2 and V is TRBV6-1, with D perhaps TRBD1 (5 bases). Germline V gene lookup returns CDR1 MNHNS and CDR2 SASEGT. This CDR3 has 17 amino acids. V was cut by 3 bases and J by 4 bases, with 18 bases left in between. CDR3: CASSDPRVLGVTGELFF. The CDR3 nucleotides are TGTGCCAGCAGTGACCCCCGCGTCTTAGGGGTCACCGGGGAGCTGTTTTTT.

This sequence joins TRBV4-3 and TRBJ2-1; D is undetermined. The CDR3 is made up of 15 amino acids. Germline V CDR1 and CDR2: LGHNA, YSLEER. V gave up 0 bases and J gave up 4 bases, with 10 bases separating them. The CDR3 is CASSQDRRAYNEQFF. The CDR3 nucleotides are TGCGCCAGCAGCCAAGATCGACGGGCGTACAATGAGCAGTTCTTC.

The V gene is TRBV27, the J gene TRBJ2-4, with 11 bases lining up with TRBD2. Germline V CDR1 and CDR2: MNHEY, SMNVEV (reference sequence). This CDR3 region has 12 residues. After removal of 6 bases from V and 9 bases from J, the junction contained 1 base not matched to a gene. The DNA of the CDR3 is TGTGCCAGCAGCGGGACTAGCGGCATTCAGTACTTC. Translation gives CASSGTSGIQYF.

The chain links TRBV9 to TRBJ2-7; 10 nucleotides match TRBD1. The CDR3 has 15 amino acids. Germline V gene sequence: CDR1 SGDLS, CDR2 YYNGEE. V lost 0 bases to trimming and J lost 6 bases; unmatched junction nucleotides: 6. CDR3 amino acids: CASSVDSGTGVEQYF. The CDR3 DNA sequence: TGTGCCAGCAGCGTAGACTCCGGGACAGGGGTCGAGCAGTACTTC.

J is TRBJ2-1 and V is TRBV4-1, with D possibly being TRBD1 (5 bases). The V end was cut by 0 bases, the J end by 8 bases, with 11 bases between. The germline V gene has CDR1 MGHRA and CDR2 YSYEKL. The CDR3 is 14 residues long. The CDR3 spells CASSQEQVWDEQFF. CDR3 nucleotides: TGCGCCAGCAGCCAAGAACAGGTTTGGGATGAGCAGTTCTTC.

V gene TRBV20-1 combines with J gene TRBJ2-6; 7 bases match TRBD1. CDR1 is DFQATT and CDR2 is SNEGSKA in the germline V gene (reference sequence). The CDR3 has 15 residues. The V and J ends lost 1 base and 2 bases, in that order; junction bases with no gene match: 2. This CDR3 reads CSARGRGTGANVLTF. In DNA, the CDR3 is TGCAGTGCTAGAGGCAGGGGGACTGGGGCCAACGTCCTGACTTTC.

This clonotype was picked up a small number of times. CDR3 coding DNA: TGTGCCAGCAGCTTAGCGCTTAGCGAGCAGTACTTC. Translating it yields CASSLALSEQYF. The rearrangement links TRBV7-6 to TRBJ2-7; D call uncertain. Trimming removed 0 bases from V and 6 bases from J, with 6 bases in between. This CDR3 region has 12 residues. The germline V gene has CDR1 SGHVS and CDR2 FNYEAQ.

This clonotype was observed a handful of times. The chain uses TRBV20-1 and TRBJ2-3; no firm D call. This CDR3 is 13 amino acids long. The ends were cut back, 4 bases at V and 2 bases at J, with 10 bases in the middle. The germline V gene has CDR1 DFQATT and CDR2 SNEGSKA (reference sequence). CDR3 sequence reads: CSATSGSTDTQYF. CDR3 DNA sequence: TGCAGTGCTACATCGGGTTCCACAGATACGCAGTATTTT.

This clonotype was detected a few times. J is TRBJ2-7 and V is TRBV2, with TRBD2 matching 9 bases. V trimming: 7 bases; J trimming: 3 bases; junction bases outside the gene matches: 7. Per germline, CDR1 SNHLY and CDR2 FYNNEI. This CDR3 is 14 amino acids long. This CDR3 reads CASKTGLALYEQYF. For the CDR3, the DNA is TGTGCCAGCAAGACGGGACTAGCTCTCTACGAGCAGTACTTC.

V gene TRBV12-5 combines with J gene TRBJ2-4, with a weak D call TRBD2 (5 bases). The CDR3 has 13 amino acids. Germline assignment: CDR1 LGHNT and CDR2 FRNRAP. V lost 0 bases, J lost 7 bases, and 7 bases lay in between. In DNA, the CDR3 is TGTGCTAGTGGTTTGGTGGGCGGGAACATTCAGTACTTC. Translating gives CASGLVGGNIQYF. Combining the CDR3 with reference TRBV12-5 and TRBJ2-4 gives the whole variable domain DARVTQTPRHKVTEMGQEVTMRCQPILGHNTVFWYRQTMMQGLELLAYFRNRAPLDDSGMPKDRFSAEMPDATLATLKIQPSEPRDSAVYFCASGLVGGNIQYFGAGTRLSVL.

This clonotype has just a few counts. The chain uses TRBV7-6 and TRBJ1-6, with D possibly being TRBD1 (6 bases). The CDR3 extends over 15 amino acids. Trimming shortened V by 5 bases and J by 5 bases, and 13 bases separated the two germline ends. Germline CDR1 is SGHVS and CDR2 is FNYEAQ. The CDR3 loop is CASSAYRADNSPLHF. CDR3 bases: TGTGCCAGCAGCGCTTACAGGGCCGATAATTCACCCCTCCACTTT. The variable domain in full, completed from reference TRBV7-6 and TRBJ1-6, reads GAGVSQSPRYKVTKRGQDVALRCDPISGHVSLYWYRQALGQGPEFLTYFNYEAQQDKSGLPNDRFSAERPEGSISTLTIQRTEQRDSAMYRCASSAYRADNSPLHFGNGTRLTVT.

The chain couples TRBV7-6 to TRBJ1-5; 7 bases align to TRBD1. V lost 5 bases to trimming and J lost 3 bases; unmatched junction nucleotides: 4. CDR1 and CDR2 from the germline V gene are SGHVS and FNYEAQ. The CDR3 runs to 14 residues. CDR3: CASSLGQNNQPQHF. CDR3 nucleotide sequence: TGTGCCAGCAGCCTGGGACAGAACAATCAGCCCCAGCATTTT.

The chain has TRBV7-9 and TRBJ2-2, with a possible D match to TRBD2 (5 bases). In germline, CDR1 is SEHNR, CDR2 FQNEAQ (reference sequence). V was clipped by 1 base and J by 4 bases, with 13 bases between them. The CDR3 spans 16 residues. The CDR3 coding sequence is TGTGCCAGCAGCTTAGTGTCGAGCGGACTCACCGGGGAGCTGTTTTTT. This codes for CASSLVSSGLTGELFF.

This clonotype was recorded a few times. The J gene is TRBJ2-3, the V gene TRBV20-1; D gene uncertain. This CDR3 comprises 15 residues. Trimming pared 0 bases from V and 2 bases from J, leaving 12 bases between. Germline V CDR1 and CDR2: DFQATT, SNEGSKA (reference sequence). This chain's CDR3 is CSARDQVGNTDTQYF. The CDR3 nucleotides read TGCAGTGCTAGAGATCAAGTTGGCAACACAGATACGCAGTATTTT.

The chain joins TRBV9 to TRBJ2-5, with D perhaps matching TRBD2 (7 bases). In germline, CDR1 is SGDLS, CDR2 YYNGEE. The length of the CDR3 is 13 residues. The V end was cut by 1 base, the J end by 7 bases, with 11 bases between. The CDR3 reads CASSVSGEGTQYF. The CDR3, as DNA: TGTGCCAGCAGCGTATCAGGGGAGGGGACCCAGTACTTC.